The 6 T cell receptor beta chains listed next were all sequenced from one sample in a study of T-cell memory formation after mild COVID-19. One entry per CDR3 protein, called by TCRdb with MiXCR from the 5' RACE reads. In the table there are around 200,000 distinct CDR3 sequences, 20% to 25% of which are singletons. The source material was PBMCs or a T cell subset sorted from them (not recorded which). These receptors all come from an adult woman who had mild COVID-19 (a few samples of this study predate the infection). Cell type and time point are not known.

CDR3 protein: CASSSSGQETQYF. The DNA of the CDR3 is TGTGCCAGCAGTTCTAGCGGGCAAGAGACCCAGTACTTC. This chain connects TRBV12-3 or TRBV12-4 to TRBJ2-5, with TRBD2 matching over 8 bases. This CDR3 is built from 13 residues. Trimming took 4 bases from V and 2 from J; bases not matched to a gene: 0.

This clonotype turned up a few times. This chain joins TRBV28 and TRBJ2-3; D might be TRBD1 or TRBD2, each matching 6 bases. V lost 5 bases, J lost 3 bases, and 18 bases lay in between. The CDR3 has 16 residues. Germline CDR1 MDHEN, CDR2 SYDVKM. CDR3 amino acids: CASSPPEGEGTDTQYF. As DNA, the CDR3 is TGTGCCAGCAGTCCCCCGGAGGGGGAAGGTACAGATACGCAGTATTTT.

This chain joins TRBV5-5 and TRBJ2-7; 9 bases match TRBD2. V was clipped by 0 bases and J by 3 bases; unmatched bases: 10. Per the germline V gene, CDR1 is SGHKS and CDR2 is YYEKEE (reference sequence). The CDR3 runs to 17 residues. The CDR3 DNA follows: TGTGCCAGCAGCTTGGGCTGGAGCGGGGGGCCCCTCTACGAGCAGTACTTC. This sequence encodes CASSLGWSGGPLYEQYF. Supplemented by reference TRBV5-5 and TRBJ2-7, the full variable domain reads DAGVTQSPTHLIKTRGQQVTLRCSPISGHKSVSWYQQVLGQGPQFIFQYYEKEERGRGNFPDRFSARQFPNYSSELNVNALLLGDSALYLCASSLGWSGGPLYEQYFGPGTRLTVT.

This sequence joins TRBV12-3 or TRBV12-4 and TRBJ1-2; a possible D gene is TRBD1 (6 bases). The CDR3 has 15 residues. V shed 5 bases and J shed 7 bases, with 20 bases lying between them. The CDR3 reads CASSTHSGGRGGYTF. CDR3 DNA: TGTGCCAGCAGTACCCACAGCGGGGGGCGAGGTGGCTACACCTTC.

The chain is built from TRBV3-1 and TRBJ1-1; no definite D call. V was cut by 5 bases and J by 3 bases, with 10 bases left in between. This CDR3 is built from 13 residues. From germline, CDR1 is LGHDT and CDR2 YNNKEL (reference sequence). DNA of the CDR3: TGTGCCAGCAGCTTACGCGGGGACACTGAAGCTTTCTTT. Translation: CASSLRGDTEAFF.

This clonotype was found a few times. V and J are TRBV20-1 and TRBJ2-5; D is unresolved. Germline CDR1 reads DFQATT; CDR2 reads SNEGSKA (reference sequence). The CDR3 sequence is 14 residues long. V lost 0 bases to trimming and J lost 6 bases, with 14 bases between them. CDR3 nucleotide sequence: TGCAGTGCTAGAGAGACGGGTGTTACGAAGACCCAGTACTTC. It specifies CSARETGVTKTQYF.